This T cell receptor beta chain emerged from a study of metastatic and nonmetastatic thyroid tumors. CDR3 length equals 16 residues. V was clipped by 4 bases and J by 8 bases, with 21 bases between them. CDR1 is MNHEY and CDR2 is SVGAGI in the germline V gene. Note on this clone: Its antigen is unknown. A read error may be the cause here, since a much bigger clone is one base away.

TCRdb reanalyzed the PCR reads with MiXCR. This sample carries approximately 82,000 clones, around 12% of them seen once, and the ten largest clones take roughly 8.2%. Overall study findings and caveats: It was reported that TCR beta diversity was significantly higher in malignant thyroid tumors than benign nodules, in blood and tumor.

Until they underwent thyroid surgery, no patient had received any treatment. V and J are TRBV6-5 and TRBJ1-5; D is undetermined. This sequence originates from a female donor with papillary thyroid cancer or a benign thyroid nodule (not recorded which). Some clones in this sample may be carry-over from other donors' samples. The sequenced sample was tumor tissue. CDR3 protein: CASSSGGAARTEPQHF. In DNA form, the CDR3 reads TGTGCCAGCAGTTCAGGTGGAGCCGCTAGGACTGAGCCCCAGCATTTT.